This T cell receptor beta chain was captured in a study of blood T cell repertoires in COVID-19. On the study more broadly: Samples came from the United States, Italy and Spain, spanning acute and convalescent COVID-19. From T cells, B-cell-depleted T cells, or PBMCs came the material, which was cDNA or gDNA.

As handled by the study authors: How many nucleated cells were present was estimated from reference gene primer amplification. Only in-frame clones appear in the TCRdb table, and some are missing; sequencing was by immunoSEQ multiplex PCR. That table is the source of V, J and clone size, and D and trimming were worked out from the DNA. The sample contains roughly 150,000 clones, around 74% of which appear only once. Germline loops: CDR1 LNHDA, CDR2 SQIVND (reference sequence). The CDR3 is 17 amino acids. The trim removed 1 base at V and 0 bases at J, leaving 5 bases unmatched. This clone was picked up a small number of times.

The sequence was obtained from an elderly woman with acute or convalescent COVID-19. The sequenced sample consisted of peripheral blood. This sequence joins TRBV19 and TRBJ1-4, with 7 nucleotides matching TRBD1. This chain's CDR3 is CASSIGGQRATNEKLFF. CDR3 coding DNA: TGTGCCAGTAGTATAGGGGGACAGCGCGCAACTAATGAAAAACTGTTTTTT.